The source of this T cell receptor (beta chain) is a study of blood T cells in healthy people across ages. Turning to the study itself: The template switching approach captured approximately one barcoded beta molecule for every two T cells. Notes on the study in general: PBMCs went unsorted, and a conclusive naive versus antigen-experienced comparison was therefore prevented.

About this clonotype itself: Antigen: not known.

Trimming removed 1 base at V and 7 bases at J, with 17 bases between. CDR3 length: 16 residues. CDR1 SEHNR and CDR2 FQNEAQ come from the germline V gene (reference sequence). The use of a sample-barcoded 5' primer and a J-beta primer mix characterized a second PCR of about 7 to 12 cycles. TCRdb re-derived calls from the 5' RACE reads in MiXCR, one entry per CDR3 protein. The data show roughly 800,000 distinct CDR3 sequences, with 55% to 75% seen just once and 22% held by the top ten. The clonotype comes from a man aged 25 to 45 in good health. The genes are TRBV7-9 and TRBJ2-1, with D uncertain. Sequenced sample: blood. The CDR3 DNA is TGTGCCAGCAGCTTAGTCAGCCGCGGAGTAGGGAATGAGCAGTTCTTC. Its translation: CASSLVSRGVGNEQFF. The full variable domain, rest sourced from reference TRBV7-9 and TRBJ2-1, is DTGVSQNPRHKITKRGQNVTFRCDPISEHNRLYWYRQTLGQGPEFLTYFQNEAQLEKSRLLSDRFSAERPKGSFSTLEIQRTEQGDSAMYLCASSLVSRGVGNEQFFGPGTRLTVL.